This TCR beta chain was identified during a study of T cell repertoires in cytomegalovirus infection. The wider study: Based on public TCR beta signatures, there were indications of CMV infection and of a matching HLA type.

TCRdb processed the reads anew with MiXCR; each CDR3 protein has one entry. Seen here are 400,000 to 600,000 distinct CDR3 sequences, about 39% observed once, and the top ten hold 43%. As to this clonotype: Its target is not known.

V was shortened by 4 bases and J by 3 bases, with 9 bases between the two germline ends. This CDR3 has 13 amino acids. The germline gives CDR1 SGHNT, CDR2 YENEEA. Material: cultured PBMCs, obtained from culture after CMV antigen stimulation. The V call is TRBV11-3, the J call TRBJ1-1; TRBD1 is a possible D gene (5 bases). The sequence was obtained from a human donor in good health (CMV status not recorded). Some clones in this sample may be carry-over from other donors' samples. CDR3 DNA: TGTGCCAGCAGCTACGACAGATACACTGAAGCTTTCTTT. Amino acid sequence: CASSYDRYTEAFF.